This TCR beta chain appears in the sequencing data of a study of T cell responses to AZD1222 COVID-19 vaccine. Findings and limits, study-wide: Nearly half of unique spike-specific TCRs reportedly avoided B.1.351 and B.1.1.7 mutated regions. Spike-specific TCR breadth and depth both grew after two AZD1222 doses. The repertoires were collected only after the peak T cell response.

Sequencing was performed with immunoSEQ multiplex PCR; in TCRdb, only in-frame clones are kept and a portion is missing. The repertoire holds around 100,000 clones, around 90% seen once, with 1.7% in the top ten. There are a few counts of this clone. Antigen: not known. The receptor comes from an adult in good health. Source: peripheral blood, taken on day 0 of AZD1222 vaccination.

The CDR3 spells CASSPTWGSGNTIYF. CDR3 in DNA: TGTGCCAGCAGCCCCACCTGGGGCTCTGGAAACACCATATATTTT. V gene TRBV11-2 combines with J gene TRBJ1-3; D uncertain. CDR1 and CDR2 from the germline V gene are SGHAT and FQNNGV. The CDR3 length is 15 residues. V lost 5 bases to trimming and J lost 0 bases, with 11 bases between them.